The 29 T cell receptor beta chains presented below share a single source sample, sequenced in a study of cytomegalovirus exposure and HLA in healthy donors. The PCR contained 60 Vbeta and 13 Jbeta primers. Assay used: immunoSEQ multiplex PCR; TCRdb lists only in-frame clones, some missing. The data hold tens of thousands of clones, with approximately 82% observed a single time. Input material: PBMCs. The receptors originated from a man between 35 and 55 years old in good health and CMV-seronegative.

The V and J genes are TRBV5-1 and TRBJ1-2, with D perhaps TRBD1 (5 bases). CDR1 and CDR2 (germline): SGHRS, YFSETQ. The CDR3 contains 13 residues. Trimming left V 0 bases short and J 8 bases short, with 11 bases between. CDR3 protein: CASSLGAGRGYTF. The CDR3 DNA sequence: TGCGCCAGCAGCTTGGGGGCAGGGAGGGGCTACACCTTC.

This chain connects TRBV4-1 to TRBJ2-3; D unresolved. The CDR3 consists of 13 residues. Trimming removed 2 bases from V and 4 bases from J, with 7 bases in between. Germline CDR1 MGHRA, CDR2 YSYEKL. CDR3 DNA sequence: TGCGCCAGCAGCCAATCCACGGCAGATACGCAGTATTTT. Translation: CASSQSTADTQYF.

This clone was seen only a few times. This sequence joins TRBV7-6 and TRBJ2-3; 9 bases are a match to TRBD2. V lost 1 base and J lost 2; bases outside the gene matches: 4. CDR1 is SGHVS, CDR2 FNYEAQ, per germline. This CDR3 contains 16 residues. Here the CDR3 DNA reads TGTGCCAGCAGCTTAGAGGCTAGCGGGGCCACAGATACGCAGTATTTT. Protein sequence: CASSLEASGATDTQYF. Based on the CDR3 plus reference TRBV7-6 and TRBJ2-3, the full variable domain is GAGVSQSPRYKVTKRGQDVALRCDPISGHVSLYWYRQALGQGPEFLTYFNYEAQQDKSGLPNDRFSAERPEGSISTLTIQRTEQRDSAMYRCASSLEASGATDTQYFGPGTRLTVL.

The genes are TRBV5-1 and TRBJ2-1; 9 positions match TRBD1. Trimming removed 4 bases from V and 5 bases from J; junction bases left unmatched: 7. The CDR3 totals 15 residues. Per the germline V gene, CDR1 is SGHRS and CDR2 is YFSETQ. For the CDR3, the DNA is TGCGCCAGCAGCGCACAGGGGGCGCGGGACAATGAGCAGTTCTTC. Translating gives CASSAQGARDNEQFF.

The chain joins TRBV30 to TRBJ2-3; 7 bases fit TRBD2. This CDR3 has 14 residues. V lost 3 bases to trimming and J lost 6 bases; unmatched junction nucleotides: 9. The germline V gene encodes CDR1 GTSNPN and CDR2 SVGIG (reference sequence). The CDR3 loop is CAWRSGEGGDTQYF. For the CDR3, the DNA is TGTGCCTGGAGGTCCGGGGAGGGCGGTGATACGCAGTATTTT.

V and J are TRBV7-2 and TRBJ2-7, with TRBD2 matching over 8 bases. Germline assignment: CDR1 SGHTA and CDR2 FQGNSA. The CDR3 covers 19 residues. V was clipped by 1 base and J by 2 bases; unmatched bases: 16. The CDR3 spells CASSLVGLAGPRGAYEQYF. Written as DNA, the CDR3 is TGTGCCAGCAGCTTAGTGGGATTAGCGGGACCGAGGGGGGCCTACGAGCAGTACTTC.

The chain has TRBV5-1 and TRBJ2-2, with TRBD2 as a possible D gene (6 bases). Trimming shortened V by 0 bases and J by 4 bases, and 10 bases separated the two germline ends. The CDR3 covers 15 residues. Germline lookup yields CDR1 SGHRS and CDR2 YFSETQ. This CDR3 is CASSLGPSVTGELFF. The CDR3 nucleotides read TGCGCCAGCAGCTTGGGACCTAGCGTCACCGGGGAGCTGTTTTTT.

V usage is TRBV29-1 and J usage is TRBJ2-1; D remains unclear. CDR1 and CDR2 from the germline V gene are SQVTM and ANQGSEA. CDR3 length: 10 residues. Trimming removed 8 bases from V and 3 bases from J, with 5 bases in between. Here the CDR3 reads CSPFYNEQFF. The CDR3 DNA reads as TGCAGCCCCTTCTACAATGAGCAGTTCTTC.

This chain connects TRBV29-1 to TRBJ1-2; no reliable D call. Germline V CDR1 and CDR2: SQVTM, ANQGSEA. This CDR3 has 13 amino acids. V lost 4 bases to trimming and J lost 0 bases, with 9 bases between them. CDR3 amino acids: CSVGLLANYGYTF. The CDR3 DNA is TGCAGCGTTGGTCTCCTAGCTAACTATGGCTACACCTTC.

This rearrangement joins TRBV5-6 to TRBJ2-7; D perhaps matches TRBD2 (6 bases). The germline V gene encodes CDR1 SGHDT and CDR2 YYEEEE. The CDR3 spans 14 residues. Trimming cost V 4 bases and J 4 bases, with 15 bases left between them. CDR3 residues: CASSQRAKRYEQYF. The CDR3 region has the DNA TGTGCCAGCAGCCAGCGGGCTAAAAGGTACGAGCAGTACTTC.

The chain couples TRBV28 to TRBJ1-1, with 7 nucleotides matching TRBD1. The CDR3 loop spans 13 amino acids. The junction had 3 bases not matched to a gene; V was cut back by 4 bases and J by 4 bases. Germline V lookup: CDR1 MDHEN, CDR2 SYDVKM. CDR3 coding DNA: TGTGCCAGCAGTTCTCACAGGGGCACTGAAGCTTTCTTT. Encoded protein: CASSSHRGTEAFF.

CDR3 residues: CSVEAGNYGYTF. The CDR3 bases are TGCAGCGTTGAGGCGGGAAACTATGGCTACACCTTC. V and J are TRBV29-1 and TRBJ1-2; D remains unclear. CDR3 length equals 12 residues. The germline gives CDR1 SQVTM, CDR2 ANQGSEA. V lost 3 bases to trimming and J lost 2 bases, with 7 bases between them.

The chain recombines TRBV18 with TRBJ2-7; the match to TRBD1 covers 10 bases. With 0 bases clipped from V and 7 bases from J, the junction kept 6 bases outside the gene matches. Germline V gene lookup returns CDR1 KGHSH and CDR2 LQKENI. The CDR3 consists of 15 residues. CDR3 DNA: TGTGCCAGCTCACCACCGCGGGACAGGGGTGAAGAGCAGTACTTC. This encodes CASSPPRDRGEEQYF. The full variable domain, with the rest looked up from reference TRBV18 and TRBJ2-7, is NAGVMQNPRHLVRRRGQEARLRCSPMKGHSHVYWYRQLPEEGLKFMVYLQKENIIDESGMPKERFSAEFPKEGPSILRIQQVVRGDSAAYFCASSPPRDRGEEQYFGPGTRLTVT.

This clone was detected only once. The V gene is TRBV7-2, the J gene TRBJ2-3, with a weak D call TRBD2 (7 bases). Germline-derived CDR1 and CDR2 are SGHTA and FQGNSA. V lost 6 bases to trimming and J lost 5 bases, with 15 bases between them. This CDR3 has 14 amino acids. The CDR3 region has the DNA TGTGCCAGCAGTCTCGGGGGGCCGGTAGATACGCAGTATTTT. It encodes CASSLGGPVDTQYF. The entire variable domain, with the rest obtained from reference TRBV7-2 and TRBJ2-3, is as follows: GAGVSQSPSNKVTEKGKDVELRCDPISGHTALYWYRQSLGQGLEFLIYFQGNSAPDKSGLPSDRFSAERTGGSVSTLTIQRTQQEDSAVYLCASSLGGPVDTQYFGPGTRLTVL.

This chain connects TRBV7-2 to TRBJ2-7; D is possibly TRBD2 (6 bases). The V and J ends lost 3 bases and 7 bases respectively, with 16 bases between them. This CDR3 is built from 14 residues. Per germline, CDR1 SGHTA and CDR2 FQGNSA. The CDR3 loop is CASSFPRGTGEQYF. The CDR3 DNA is TGTGCCAGCAGCTTCCCGCGGGGAACCGGGGAGCAGTACTTC. Looking up the rest from reference TRBV7-2 and TRBJ2-7 gives the full variable domain: GAGVSQSPSNKVTEKGKDVELRCDPISGHTALYWYRQSLGQGLEFLIYFQGNSAPDKSGLPSDRFSAERTGGSVSTLTIQRTQQEDSAVYLCASSFPRGTGEQYFGPGTRLTVT.

The V gene is TRBV5-1, the J gene TRBJ2-5; D is possibly TRBD1 (6 bases). Trimming took off 0 bases at V and 1 base at J, with 13 bases between the two ends. CDR1 is SGHRS, CDR2 YFSETQ, per germline. The CDR3 extends over 16 amino acids. The CDR3 is CASSLAWTASQETQYF. Here the CDR3 DNA reads TGCGCCAGCAGCTTGGCCTGGACAGCGAGCCAAGAGACCCAGTACTTC.

V usage is TRBV18 and J usage is TRBJ2-1, with 9 bases aligning to TRBD1. The germline gives CDR1 KGHSH, CDR2 LQKENI. The CDR3 covers 16 residues. V trimming: 3 bases; J trimming: 4 bases; junction bases outside the gene matches: 7. The CDR3: CASSPLGQGRYNEQFF. DNA of the CDR3: TGTGCCAGCTCACCTTTGGGACAGGGACGATACAATGAGCAGTTCTTC.

The CDR3 DNA is TGTGCCAGCAGTTACTCGATGAGGGAGACCCAGTACTTC. Amino acids: CASSYSMRETQYF. The chain carries TRBV6-5 and TRBJ2-5; D gene ambiguous. The CDR3 contains 13 residues. Looked up from germline, CDR1 is MNHEY and CDR2 is SVGAGI. With 0 bases removed from V and 5 bases from J, the gap between germline ends came to 7 bases.

The genes are TRBV12-5 and TRBJ1-1; D is unresolved. The CDR3 contains 11 residues. V was cut by 1 base and J by 10 bases, with 7 bases left in between. The germline V gene has CDR1 LGHNT and CDR2 FRNRAP. CDR3 amino acids: CASGLEARAFF. The DNA of the CDR3 is TGTGCTAGTGGTTTGGAAGCGCGAGCTTTCTTT.

Only one count was recorded for this clone. J is TRBJ2-7 and V is TRBV28; TRBD1 might be the D (5 bases). V was cut by 3 bases and J by 4 bases, with 16 bases left in between. This CDR3 region has 15 residues. Germline CDR1 is MDHEN and CDR2 is SYDVKM. The CDR3 DNA reads as TGTGCCAGCAGTTTGCAGGGTTGGATAGGATACGAGCAGTACTTC. It codes for CASSLQGWIGYEQYF.

The rearrangement uses TRBV30 and TRBJ1-2; D perhaps matches TRBD1 (6 bases). V was trimmed by 5 bases and J by 8 bases, leaving 18 bases between them. This CDR3 has 13 amino acids. Germline loops: CDR1 GTSNPN, CDR2 SVGIG (reference sequence). The CDR3 is CAWETGAGWGYTF. Here the CDR3 DNA reads TGTGCCTGGGAGACAGGAGCAGGGTGGGGCTACACCTTC.

The DNA for the CDR3 is TGTGCCTGGAGTGCAGGCAGGGGCCCAGATACGCAGTATTTT. Protein: CAWSAGRGPDTQYF. The chain has TRBV30 and TRBJ2-3, with a tentative D call TRBD1 (6 bases). V was pared by 1 base and J by 4 bases, with 12 bases between. Germline CDR1 GTSNPN, CDR2 SVGIG (reference sequence). The CDR3 consists of 14 residues. The full variable domain, in which reference TRBV30 and TRBJ2-3 provide the parts outside the CDR3, is SQTIHQWPATLVQPVGSPLSLECTVEGTSNPNLYWYRQAAGRGLQLLFYSVGIGQISSEVPQNLSASRPQDRQFILSSKKLLLSDSGFYLCAWSAGRGPDTQYFGPGTRLTVL.

CDR3 loop: CAWTPGTGYGYTF. The CDR3 DNA follows: TGTGCCTGGACCCCCGGGACAGGCTATGGCTACACCTTC. This chain uses TRBV30 with TRBJ1-2; 8 nucleotides match TRBD1. This CDR3 contains 13 residues. The junction had 5 bases not matched to a gene; V was cut back by 4 bases and J by 4 bases. The germline V gene has CDR1 GTSNPN and CDR2 SVGIG (reference sequence).

The rearrangement uses TRBV7-2 and TRBJ1-1; D uncertain. The CDR3 has 11 amino acids. Germline assignment: CDR1 SGHTA and CDR2 FQGNSA. The V end was cut by 5 bases, the J end by 11 bases, with 12 bases between. The CDR3 region is CASSALPRAFF. CDR3 DNA sequence: TGTGCCAGCAGCGCACTACCACGGGCTTTCTTT.

The chain recombines TRBV20-1 with TRBJ1-2; no definite D call. The CDR3 extends over 11 amino acids. The ends were cut back, 1 base at V and 4 bases at J, with 4 bases in the middle. The germline gives CDR1 DFQATT, CDR2 SNEGSKA (reference sequence). The CDR3 nucleotides are TGCAGTGCTAGAGCCTCCTATGGCTACACCTTC. Its protein is CSARASYGYTF.

The chain has TRBV10-1 and TRBJ2-1, with TRBD2 matching over 9 bases. The CDR3 is made up of 15 amino acids. The germline V gene has CDR1 WNHNN and CDR2 SYGVQD (reference sequence). The J segment lost 9 bases and the V segment lost 4 bases, leaving 10 bases of the junction unmatched. CDR3 sequence (DNA): TGCGCCAGCAGTGCTGGGACTAGCAGCAATACTGAGCAGTTCTTC. Amino acid sequence: CASSAGTSSNTEQFF.

This clone is labeled medium-sized. The V and J genes are TRBV27 and TRBJ1-2; D possibly corresponds to TRBD1 (6 bases). V was clipped by 5 bases and J by 0 bases, with 10 bases between them. Per the germline V gene, CDR1 is MNHEY and CDR2 is SMNVEV (reference sequence). The CDR3 spans 14 residues. In nucleotides, the CDR3 is TGTGCCAGCAGTATACAGGGAGCTAACTATGGCTACACCTTC. Protein product: CASSIQGANYGYTF.

Here the CDR3 reads CASSWPSDEQYF. As DNA, the CDR3 is TGTGCCAGCAGTTGGCCCAGCGACGAGCAGTACTTC. The chain has TRBV6-5 and TRBJ2-7; D is ambiguous. V lost 4 bases, J lost 5 bases, and 9 bases lay in between. This CDR3 comprises 12 residues. Per germline, CDR1 MNHEY and CDR2 SVGAGI.

Worth noting for this clone: The same CDR3 is also encoded by other DNA sequences in this sample. The genes are TRBV30 and TRBJ2-7; 9 nucleotides line up with TRBD1. V was clipped by 0 bases and J by 4 bases; unmatched bases: 1. The CDR3 spans 13 residues. From germline, CDR1 is GTSNPN and CDR2 SVGIG (reference sequence). The CDR3 sequence: CAWSVGTGYEQYF. The CDR3 coding sequence is TGTGCCTGGAGTGTAGGGACAGGGTACGAGCAGTACTTC.